This T cell receptor beta chain comes out of a study of control samples from healthy donors and cancer patients. This CDR3 has 15 amino acids. J gave up 6 bases and V 2 bases, and 8 bases lay outside the gene matches. Germline V gives CDR1 GTSNPN, CDR2 SVGIG (reference sequence). Produced via immunoSEQ multiplex PCR; TCRdb's table is partial and in-frame only. In the table there are 150,000 or so clones, about 90% of which are singletons. This clone was detected only once. Sequencing used blood. This chain joins TRBV30 and TRBJ2-1; 9 bases map to TRBD2. This TCR derives from a woman between 25 and 40 years old in good health. This CDR3 is CAWSWGGGAGNEQFF. The CDR3, as DNA: TGTGCCTGGAGTTGGGGCGGGGGGGCTGGCAATGAGCAGTTCTTC.